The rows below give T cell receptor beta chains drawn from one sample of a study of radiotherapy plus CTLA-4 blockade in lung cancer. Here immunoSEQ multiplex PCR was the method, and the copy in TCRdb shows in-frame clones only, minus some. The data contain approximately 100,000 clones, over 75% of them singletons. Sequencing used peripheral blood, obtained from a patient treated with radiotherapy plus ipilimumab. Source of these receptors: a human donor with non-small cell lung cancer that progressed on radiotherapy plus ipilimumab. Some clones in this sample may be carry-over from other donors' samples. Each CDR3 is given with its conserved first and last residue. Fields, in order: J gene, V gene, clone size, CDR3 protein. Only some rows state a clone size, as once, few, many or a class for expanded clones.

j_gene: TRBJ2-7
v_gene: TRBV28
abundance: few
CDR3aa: CASRRTVGDIDYEQYF

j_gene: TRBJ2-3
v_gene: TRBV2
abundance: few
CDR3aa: CASSVNRDQDTQYF

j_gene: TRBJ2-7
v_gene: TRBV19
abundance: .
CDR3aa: CASSRVNMDEQYF

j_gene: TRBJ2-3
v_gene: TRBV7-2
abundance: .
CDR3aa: CASSLLAVTSTDTQYF

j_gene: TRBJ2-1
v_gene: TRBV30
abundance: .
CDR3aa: CAWSLVSSQQFF

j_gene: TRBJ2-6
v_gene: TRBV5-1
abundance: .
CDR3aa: CASRPDRGANVLTF

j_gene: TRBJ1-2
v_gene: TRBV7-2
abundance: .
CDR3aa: CASSPLVRPLNYGYTF

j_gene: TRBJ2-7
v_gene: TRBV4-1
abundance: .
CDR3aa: CASSPLYQGSYEQYF

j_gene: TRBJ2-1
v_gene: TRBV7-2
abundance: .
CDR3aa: CASSSGPTRFEQFF

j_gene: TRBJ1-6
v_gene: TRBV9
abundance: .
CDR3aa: CASSSSGTGWGLSPLHF

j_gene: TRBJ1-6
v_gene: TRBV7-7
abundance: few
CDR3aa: CASSSGQGVRNGKNSPLHF

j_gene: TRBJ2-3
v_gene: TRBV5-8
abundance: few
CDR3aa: CASSPGQIRSTDTQYF

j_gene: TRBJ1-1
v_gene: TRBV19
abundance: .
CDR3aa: CASSISSGIGIAFF